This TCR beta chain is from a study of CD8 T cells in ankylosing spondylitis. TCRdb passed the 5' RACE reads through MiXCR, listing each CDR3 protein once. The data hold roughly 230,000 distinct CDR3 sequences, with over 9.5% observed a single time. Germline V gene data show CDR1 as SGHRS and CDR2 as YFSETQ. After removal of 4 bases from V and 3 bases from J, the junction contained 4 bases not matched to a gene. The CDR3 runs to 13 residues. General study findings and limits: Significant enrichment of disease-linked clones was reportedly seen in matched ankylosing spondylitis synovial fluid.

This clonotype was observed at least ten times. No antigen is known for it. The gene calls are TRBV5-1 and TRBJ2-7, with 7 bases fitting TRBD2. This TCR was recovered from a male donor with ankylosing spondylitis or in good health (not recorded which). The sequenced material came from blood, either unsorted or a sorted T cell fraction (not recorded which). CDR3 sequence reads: CASSAGGIYEQYF. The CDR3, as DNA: TGCGCCAGCAGCGCCGGGGGGATCTACGAGCAGTACTTC.